The clone carrying this T cell receptor beta chain was picked up a small number of times. The data derive from a study of control samples from healthy donors and cancer patients. The V gene lost 4 bases and the J gene lost 4 bases, with 11 bases spanning the gap. The CDR3 is 14 amino acids. CDR1 is SGHDN, CDR2 FVKESK, per germline. TCRdb's table, derived via immunoSEQ multiplex PCR, lists solely in-frame clones and lacks some. The sample consists of 75,000 to 100,000 clones, 88% of them appearing once. Sequencing input: blood. This sequence joins TRBV14 and TRBJ1-3; no clear D. The receptor was isolated from a man between 25 and 39 years old in good health. The CDR3 sequence: CASSPVAGGNTIYF. The CDR3 bases are TGTGCCAGCAGCCCGGTGGCGGGAGGAAACACCATATATTTT.